This TCR beta chain is drawn from a study of Ad26.COV2.S vaccination and SARS-CoV-2 variants. Overall study: Ad26.COV2.S given intramuscularly, once or twice 56 days apart.

Libraries were prepared by immunoSEQ multiplex PCR; TCRdb keeps only in-frame clonotypes and omits some of them. The sample consists of nearly 400,000 clones, 89% of them appearing once. Trimming pared 1 base from V and 0 bases from J, leaving 7 bases between. The germline gives CDR1 SGHAT, CDR2 FQDESV (reference sequence). CDR3 length: 14 residues. The treatment is: over 15 received Ad26.COV2.S at low or high dose, single or two shots; about five received placebo; per-sample allocation not given. Sampling was done on day 63 after the first vaccine or placebo injection. Vaccine was an Ad26 vector expressing Wuhan-strain SARS-CoV-2 spike. Of note for this clone: Its matching antigen is unknown.

Regarding the study as a whole: Those who received the vaccine showed greater spike-specific TCR breadth than those given placebo. There was a possibility that the TCR breadth and depth analyses underestimated total T cell responses.

V gene TRBV11-1 combines with J gene TRBJ2-7; D remains unclear. The clonotype comes from a person aged 18-60 years who received the Ad26.COV2.S COVID-19 vaccine or a placebo. Specimen: peripheral blood, collected in a trial of Ad26.COV2.S vaccine versus placebo. The CDR3 nucleotides read TGTGCCAGCAGCTTAGTCAGAAGCTCCTACGAGCAGTACTTC. This codes for CASSLVRSSYEQYF.